This TCR beta chain emerged from a study of Graves' ophthalmopathy and Graves' hyperthyroidism. Using RNA transcripts, the TCR beta CDR3 regions were amplified. In the first round, RT-PCR was carried out with HTBI primers, and a multiplex PCR formed the second round. TCRdb reprocessed the multiplex PCR reads with MiXCR, giving one entry per CDR3 protein. The sample yields over 500,000 distinct CDR3 sequences, about a fifth seen once. Germline V gene sequence: CDR1 MNHEY, CDR2 SVGAGI. Deletions cut 0 bases from V and 4 bases from J, with 16 bases between. CDR3 length: 16 residues. The clonotype comes from a young woman with stable Graves' hyperthyroidism. Some clones in this sample may be carry-over from other donors' samples. The sequenced material came from peripheral blood. The J gene is TRBJ2-7, the V gene TRBV6-5, with D possibly TRBD1 on 7 matching bases. The CDR3 here is CASSYSEGAGGYEQYF. The CDR3 nucleotides read TGTGCCAGCAGTTACTCGGAAGGGGCAGGGGGGTACGAGCAGTACTTC.